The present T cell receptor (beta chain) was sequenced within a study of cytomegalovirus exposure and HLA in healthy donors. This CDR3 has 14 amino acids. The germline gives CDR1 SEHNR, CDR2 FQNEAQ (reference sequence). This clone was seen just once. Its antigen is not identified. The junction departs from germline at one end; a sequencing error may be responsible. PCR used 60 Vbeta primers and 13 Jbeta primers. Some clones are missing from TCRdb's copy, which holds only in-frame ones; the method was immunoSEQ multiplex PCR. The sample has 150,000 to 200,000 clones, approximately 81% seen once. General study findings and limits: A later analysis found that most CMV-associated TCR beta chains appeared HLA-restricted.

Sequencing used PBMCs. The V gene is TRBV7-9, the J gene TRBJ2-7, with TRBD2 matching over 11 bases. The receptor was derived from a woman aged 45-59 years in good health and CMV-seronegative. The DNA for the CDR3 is TGTTCCAGCAGCCCACTAGCGGGAGCCTACGAGCAGTACTTC. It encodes CSSSPLAGAYEQYF.